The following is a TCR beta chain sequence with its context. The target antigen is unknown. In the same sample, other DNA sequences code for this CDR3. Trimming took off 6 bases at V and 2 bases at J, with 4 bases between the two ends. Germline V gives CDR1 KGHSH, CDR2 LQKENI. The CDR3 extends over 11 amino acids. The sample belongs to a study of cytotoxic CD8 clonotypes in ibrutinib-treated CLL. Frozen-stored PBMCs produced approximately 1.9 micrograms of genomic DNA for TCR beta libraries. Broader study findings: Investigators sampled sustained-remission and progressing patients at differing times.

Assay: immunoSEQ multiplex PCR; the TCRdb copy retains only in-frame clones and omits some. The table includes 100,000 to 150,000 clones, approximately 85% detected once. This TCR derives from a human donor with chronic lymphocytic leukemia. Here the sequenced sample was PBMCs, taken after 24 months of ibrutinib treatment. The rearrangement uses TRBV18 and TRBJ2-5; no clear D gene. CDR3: CASSPQETQYF. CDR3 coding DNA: TGTGCCAGCTCGCCTCAAGAGACCCAGTACTTC.